This passage covers 32 T cell receptor beta chains from one sample sequenced in a study of T-cell reconstitution after alpha-beta-depleted transplantation in children. Unique molecular identifiers tagged the TCRbeta library. TCRdb analysed the PCR reads with MiXCR anew, one entry per CDR3 protein. The table lists a few hundred thousand distinct CDR3 sequences, roughly 30% of them singletons. Sequenced material: PBMCs, taken before TCRalphabeta/CD19-depleted stem cell transplant. These receptors were collected from a boy less than two years old with Wiskott-Aldrich syndrome, due to receive a stem cell transplant.

This chain links TRBV5-3 with TRBJ2-2; 10 nucleotides match TRBD2. TRBV5-3 is an ORF, with its function uncertain. This CDR3 contains 16 residues. Unmatched junction bases numbered 16, after V lost 8 bases and J lost 9 bases. This CDR3 is CASKPGLAGVTRELFF. The CDR3 bases are TGTGCCAGTAAACCGGGTCTAGCGGGAGTTACCCGGGAGCTGTTTTTT.

The CDR3 is CASSVAIGTATNTEAFF. For the CDR3, the DNA is TGTGCCAGCAGCGTAGCGATTGGGACTGCCACGAACACTGAAGCTTTCTTT. V and J are TRBV9 and TRBJ1-1; tentative D call: TRBD1 (5 bases). This CDR3 is 17 amino acids long. Germline V gene sequence: CDR1 SGDLS, CDR2 YYNGEE. Trimming took 0 bases from V and 1 from J, leaving 16 bases between them.

This chain connects TRBV5-5 to TRBJ2-2, with D unresolved. The CDR3 is 15 residues long. Germline CDR1 reads SGHKS; CDR2 reads YYEKEE (reference sequence). Trimming pared 0 bases from V and 7 bases from J, leaving 13 bases between. CDR3 in DNA: TGTGCCAGCAGCTTGGAGGCGGAGATGGGCGGGGAGCTGTTTTTT. It specifies CASSLEAEMGGELFF.

The chain is built from TRBV20-1 and TRBJ1-5; D is perhaps TRBD1 (6 bases). With 3 bases removed from V and 5 bases from J, the gap between germline ends came to 11 bases. The CDR3 consists of 13 residues. Looked up from germline, CDR1 is DFQATT and CDR2 is SNEGSKA (reference sequence). For the CDR3, the DNA is TGCAGTGCTAGCCGGGACAACGATCAGCCCCAGCATTTT. It specifies CSASRDNDQPQHF.

The rearrangement joins TRBV7-2 to TRBJ2-6; weak D call: TRBD2 (5 bases). Per the germline V gene, CDR1 is SGHTA and CDR2 is FQGNSA. V gave up 6 bases and J gave up 0 bases, with 9 bases separating them. CDR3 length equals 15 residues. This CDR3 is CASSLRDSGANVLTF. The CDR3 bases are TGTGCCAGCAGTCTCCGGGACTCTGGGGCCAACGTCCTGACTTTC.

This clonotype has just a few counts. The chain uses TRBV27 and TRBJ2-1; 7 nucleotides align to TRBD2. Germline CDR1 reads MNHEY; CDR2 reads SMNVEV (reference sequence). Unmatched junction bases numbered 7, after V lost 5 bases and J lost 6 bases. The CDR3 has 14 amino acids. The DNA for the CDR3 is TGTGCCAGCAGTCCGCCCGGACTAGGCAATGAGCAGTTCTTC. The encoded protein is CASSPPGLGNEQFF.

This chain connects TRBV5-1 to TRBJ1-4, with 9 bases identical to TRBD1. The V gene end was trimmed by 4 bases and the J gene end by 7 bases; junction bases not matched to a gene: 5. The CDR3 sequence is 14 residues long. CDR1 and CDR2 (germline): SGHRS, YFSETQ. CDR3 amino acids: CASSRDRASEKLFF. The CDR3 coding sequence is TGCGCCAGCAGCAGGGACAGGGCGAGTGAAAAACTGTTTTTT.

V gene TRBV7-3 combines with J gene TRBJ2-1; TRBD2 might be the D (6 bases). Trimming cost V 4 bases and J 0 bases, with 16 bases left between them. Germline V gene data show CDR1 as SGHTA and CDR2 as FQGTGA. The CDR3 has 17 residues. CDR3 sequence (DNA): TGTGCCAGCAGCTCATTCTTACTAGCAAACTCCTACAATGAGCAGTTCTTC. This encodes CASSSFLLANSYNEQFF.

V gene TRBV9 combines with J gene TRBJ2-7; tentative D call: TRBD2 (6 bases). This CDR3 is built from 14 residues. Germline CDR1 and CDR2: SGDLS and YYNGEE. Trimming stripped 4 bases from V and 4 bases from J, with 15 bases between. In DNA form, the CDR3 reads TGTGCCAGCAGCACCCGGGAGCACCGTTACGAGCAGTACTTC. Its translation: CASSTREHRYEQYF.

The rearrangement links TRBV18 to TRBJ2-1, with TRBD2 identical over 11 bases. Unmatched junction bases numbered 6, after V lost 3 bases and J lost 8 bases. This CDR3 has 15 residues. Germline CDR1 reads KGHSH; CDR2 reads LQKENI. The CDR3 loop is CASSPETSGIYEQFF. CDR3 bases: TGTGCCAGCTCACCCGAGACTAGCGGGATCTATGAGCAGTTCTTC.

The V and J genes are TRBV5-6 and TRBJ2-1; 7 bases agree with TRBD2. J lost 7 bases, V lost 1 base, and 8 bases had no gene match. Germline V gene lookup returns CDR1 SGHDT and CDR2 YYEEEE. The CDR3 totals 15 residues. CDR3 nucleotide sequence: TGTGCCAGCAGCTTGCGGGGGGAGGAGTATAATGAGCAGTTCTTC. Protein sequence: CASSLRGEEYNEQFF.

Only a few counts were recorded for this clonotype. The V gene is TRBV6-5, the J gene TRBJ2-5; 9 bases align to TRBD2. The V segment lost 2 bases and the J segment 1 base; nucleotides outside the gene matches: 2. The germline gives CDR1 MNHEY, CDR2 SVGAGI. The CDR3 sequence is 15 residues long. The CDR3 is CASSYRGLAQETQYF. Here the CDR3 DNA reads TGTGCCAGCAGTTACCGGGGACTAGCCCAAGAGACCCAGTACTTC.

V and J are TRBV20-1 and TRBJ2-3, with no clear D. Germline CDR1 is DFQATT and CDR2 is SNEGSKA (reference sequence). V was cut by 3 bases and J by 2 bases, with 15 bases left in between. The CDR3 consists of 15 residues. The CDR3 sequence: CSASNPGPTTDTQYF. Here the CDR3 DNA reads TGCAGTGCTAGCAATCCGGGCCCAACCACAGATACGCAGTATTTT.

The chain employs TRBV20-1 and TRBJ2-1, with 7 positions matching TRBD1. Germline-derived CDR1 and CDR2 are DFQATT and SNEGSKA (reference sequence). V was pared by 5 bases and J by 10 bases, with 8 bases of the junction left unmatched. This CDR3 is built from 12 residues. CDR3 loop: CSAARETGEQFF. CDR3 sequence (DNA): TGCAGTGCTGCCAGAGAGACAGGGGAGCAGTTCTTC.

This chain uses TRBV5-1 with TRBJ2-1; 7 bases are shared with TRBD2. Germline lookup yields CDR1 SGHRS and CDR2 YFSETQ. The CDR3 covers 17 residues. The junction had 14 bases not matched to a gene; V was cut back by 5 bases and J by 3 bases. CDR3: CASSGRVTGKLYNEQFF. Written as DNA, the CDR3 is TGCGCCAGCAGTGGGAGGGTTACGGGGAAACTCTACAATGAGCAGTTCTTC.

The V and J genes are TRBV12-5 and TRBJ2-1; TRBD2 matches 14 bases. This CDR3 is 15 amino acids long. Looked up from germline, CDR1 is LGHNT and CDR2 is FRNRAP. J gave up 15 bases and V 0 bases, and 7 bases lay outside the gene matches. The CDR3 sequence: CASGLVRLAGGLMFF. The CDR3 DNA sequence: TGTGCTAGTGGTTTGGTTCGACTAGCGGGAGGGCTTATGTTCTTC.

This chain connects TRBV30 to TRBJ1-3; D unresolved. The germline gives CDR1 GTSNPN, CDR2 SVGIG (reference sequence). The CDR3 has 13 amino acids. Trimming pared 3 bases from V and 0 bases from J, leaving 6 bases between. The CDR3 bases are TGTGCCTGGAGCCCTCTCTCTGGAAACACCATATATTTT. Protein: CAWSPLSGNTIYF.

The chain couples TRBV24-1 to TRBJ2-1; the D is unclear. The V and J ends lost 0 bases and 6 bases respectively, with 2 bases between them. CDR3 size: 12 residues. CDR1 and CDR2 (germline): KGHDR, SFDVKD. The CDR3 coding sequence is TGTGCCACCAGTGATTTGGTCAATGAGCAGTTCTTC. Protein product: CATSDLVNEQFF.

The chain recombines TRBV20-1 with TRBJ2-7, with D possibly being TRBD2 (6 bases). CDR1 DFQATT and CDR2 SNEGSKA come from the germline V gene (reference sequence). The CDR3 is made up of 14 amino acids. With 6 bases removed from V and 1 base from J, the gap between germline ends came to 16 bases. The CDR3 here is CSAVRDSSSYEQYF. In DNA, the CDR3 is TGCAGTGCGGTCCGGGACTCATCGTCCTACGAGCAGTACTTC.

This clonotype came up a few times. The chain recombines TRBV11-1 with TRBJ2-7; 10 bases are shared with TRBD1. V lost 3 bases, J lost 6 bases, and 11 bases stayed unmatched. Germline CDR1 reads SGHAT; CDR2 reads FQDESV (reference sequence). The CDR3 spans 16 residues. CDR3 region: CASSFASGTGEAEQYF. The CDR3 DNA is TGTGCCAGCAGCTTCGCTTCCGGGACAGGGGAGGCCGAGCAGTACTTC.

The chain has TRBV5-1 and TRBJ2-5, with TRBD2 matching 7 bases. The germline V gene has CDR1 SGHRS and CDR2 YFSETQ. The trim removed 4 bases at V and 3 bases at J, leaving 21 bases unmatched. There are 19 residues in the CDR3. The CDR3 coding sequence is TGCGCCAGCAGCCCGGTCGGGGGGTCGCGAGCGGAGGAGGAAGAGACCCAGTACTTC. It specifies CASSPVGGSRAEEEETQYF.

The rearrangement joins TRBV7-2 to TRBJ2-2; D perhaps matches TRBD2 (6 bases). The CDR3 is 16 amino acids. V shed 4 bases and J shed 5 bases, with 17 bases lying between them. Germline values: CDR1 SGHTA, CDR2 FQGNSA. The CDR3 DNA reads as TGTGCCAGCAGCTCCAGAGGGAGTAGCGGAACCGGGGAGCTGTTTTTT. Residues: CASSSRGSSGTGELFF.

V usage is TRBV12-3 or TRBV12-4 and J usage is TRBJ2-1; D perhaps matches TRBD2 (5 bases). V was shortened by 1 base and J by 5 bases, with 15 bases between the two germline ends. This CDR3 region has 16 residues. In DNA, the CDR3 is TGTGCCAGCAGTTTAGTACGGGCGGAGGAGCACAATGAGCAGTTCTTC. Amino acids: CASSLVRAEEHNEQFF.

CDR3 in DNA: TGCAGTGCAACCCGGGACCCCGTTTCGGTCGAGCAGTACTTC. Its translation is CSATRDPVSVEQYF. The V gene is TRBV20-1, the J gene TRBJ2-7; D may be TRBD1 or TRBD2 (5 bases each). V lost 6 bases to trimming and J lost 6 bases, with 21 bases between them. Germline-derived CDR1 and CDR2 are DFQATT and SNEGSKA (reference sequence). The CDR3 runs 14 residues.

The CDR3 region has the DNA TGTGCGGAATACAAGGGGTCCAGACAGCCCCAGCATTTT. It translates to CAEYKGSRQPQHF. The chain links TRBV6-6 to TRBJ1-5, with D perhaps TRBD1 (5 bases). The CDR3 consists of 13 residues. The V gene's germline CDR1 is MNHNY and CDR2 SVGAGI (reference sequence).

This clonotype appeared a few times. V is TRBV5-1 and J is TRBJ2-1; TRBD1 agrees at 10 bases. V was clipped by 3 bases and J by 6 bases; unmatched bases: 9. The CDR3 consists of 16 residues. CDR1 is SGHRS and CDR2 is YFSETQ in the germline V gene. CDR3 in DNA: TGCGCCAGCAGCTCGGTAACCGGGACAGGGGTCAATGAGCAGTTCTTC. This translates into CASSSVTGTGVNEQFF.

The chain has TRBV28 and TRBJ2-3, with D perhaps matching TRBD1 (5 bases). This CDR3 contains 15 residues. Germline V gene sequence: CDR1 MDHEN, CDR2 SYDVKM. V lost 6 bases and J lost 3, with 16 bases in between. The CDR3 region is CASSPPYRGTDTQYF. CDR3 DNA sequence: TGTGCCAGCAGCCCCCCGTATAGGGGAACAGATACGCAGTATTTT.

V gene TRBV10-3 combines with J gene TRBJ2-7; tentative D call: TRBD2 (5 bases). V dropped 2 bases and J dropped 2 bases, with 7 bases sitting between them. CDR3 size: 13 residues. The V gene's germline CDR1 is ENHRY and CDR2 SYGVKD. The CDR3 loop reads CAISETRAYEQYF. The DNA of the CDR3 is TGTGCCATCAGTGAGACTAGGGCCTACGAGCAGTACTTC.

The rearrangement joins TRBV20-1 to TRBJ1-3, with D tentatively TRBD1 (5 bases). Germline CDR1 and CDR2: DFQATT and SNEGSKA (reference sequence). The CDR3 length is 17 residues. The ends were cut back, 5 bases at V and 0 bases at J, with 20 bases in the middle. The CDR3 loop reads CSAESRPGRYSGNTIYF. In DNA form, the CDR3 reads TGCAGTGCTGAGAGCCGTCCAGGGAGATACTCTGGAAACACCATATATTTT.

The table lists this clonotype with a few counts. Written as DNA, the CDR3 is TGTGCCACCAGTGATTTGGGTAAGGGGCCCCAGCATTTT. Amino acid sequence: CATSDLGKGPQHF. This chain connects TRBV24-1 to TRBJ1-5, with D unclear. Germline values: CDR1 KGHDR, CDR2 SFDVKD. V gave up 0 bases and J gave up 9 bases, with 8 bases separating them. The CDR3 is 13 amino acids.

Here the CDR3 reads CASSQEASALNDNEQFF. The CDR3 bases are TGTGCCAGCAGCCAAGAAGCGAGCGCTTTAAACGACAATGAGCAGTTCTTC. The rearrangement uses TRBV14 and TRBJ2-1; D is uncertain. There are 17 residues in the CDR3. Germline V gives CDR1 SGHDN, CDR2 FVKESK. V was pared by 0 bases and J by 5 bases, with 17 bases between.

There are a few counts of this clonotype. The chain combines TRBV28 with TRBJ1-4; 8 bases map to TRBD1. CDR1 is MDHEN, CDR2 SYDVKM, per germline. CDR3 length: 15 residues. Germline trimming cut 1 base from V and 8 bases from J; bases unmatched to any gene: 6. CDR3 nucleotide sequence: TGTGCCAGCAGTTTATCAGGGGGCAGGGGGGAAAAACTGTTTTTT. The encoded protein is CASSLSGGRGEKLFF.